In this sample, the clone carrying this T cell receptor beta chain turned up once. Germline CDR1 and CDR2: SGHNT and YENEEA. The V end lost 1 base, the J end lost 4 bases, and 5 bases lay between the germline ends. The CDR3 is 13 residues long. Libraries were prepared by immunoSEQ multiplex PCR; TCRdb keeps only in-frame clonotypes and omits some of them. This table has fewer than 120,000 clones, around nine tenths appearing once. The sample belongs to a study of T cell responses to AZD1222 COVID-19 vaccine. The source of this sequence is an adult who received the AZD1222 COVID-19 vaccine. The source material was peripheral blood, sampled 28 days after the second AZD1222 dose. V usage is TRBV11-3 and J usage is TRBJ2-1; D unresolved. The CDR3 spells CASSLGIYNEQFF. CDR3 DNA sequence: TGTGCCAGCAGCTTAGGGATTTACAATGAGCAGTTCTTC.